The 32 T cell receptor beta chains given below trace back to one sample, sequenced in a study of blood T cell repertoires in COVID-19. Assay: immunoSEQ multiplex PCR; the TCRdb copy retains only in-frame clones and omits some. The sample consists of about 80,000 clones, approximately 90% of them appearing once. What was sequenced was peripheral blood. These receptors were collected from a woman over 75 with acute or convalescent COVID-19.

This chain uses TRBV19 with TRBJ1-2; the D is unclear. V lost 10 bases, J lost 7 bases, and 22 bases lay in between. The CDR3 runs 14 residues. Germline values: CDR1 LNHDA, CDR2 SQIVND (reference sequence). CDR3 sequence: CATAEGAGFSGYTF. The CDR3 DNA reads as TGTGCCACCGCAGAGGGCGCGGGTTTCTCTGGCTACACCTTC.

The gene calls are TRBV7-2 and TRBJ2-1; a possible D gene is TRBD2 (5 bases). The V gene's germline CDR1 is SGHTA and CDR2 FQGNSA. The CDR3 totals 15 residues. V was shortened by 2 bases and J by 4 bases, with 12 bases between the two germline ends. The CDR3 loop is CASSLMAEGYNEQFF. Written as DNA, the CDR3 is TGTGCCAGCAGCTTAATGGCCGAGGGTTACAATGAGCAGTTCTTC.

The chain uses TRBV30 and TRBJ2-3; 11 bases fit TRBD2. The CDR3 totals 15 residues. V gave up 8 bases and J gave up 5 bases; unmatched junction bases: 12. Germline loops: CDR1 GTSNPN, CDR2 SVGIG (reference sequence). CDR3 residues: CAQQILAGVRDTQYF. The CDR3 DNA reads TGTGCCCAACAAATACTAGCGGGAGTACGAGATACGCAGTATTTT.

The chain recombines TRBV10-1 with TRBJ1-1; 10 nucleotides line up with TRBD1. Germline V CDR1 and CDR2: WNHNN, SYGVQD (reference sequence). The CDR3 runs to 18 residues. V lost 7 bases and J lost 0; bases outside the gene matches: 14. CDR3 region: CASIGYETGGRLNTEAFF. DNA of the CDR3: TGCGCCAGCATCGGGTATGAGACAGGGGGCCGATTGAACACTGAAGCTTTCTTT.

The chain links TRBV5-1 to TRBJ2-7; 15 bases agree with TRBD2. Germline V gene sequence: CDR1 SGHRS, CDR2 YFSETQ. This CDR3 contains 17 residues. Trimming cost V 3 bases and J 4 bases; bases outside gene matches: 8. CDR3 DNA sequence: TGCGCCAGCAGCTGGACTAGCGGGAGGGAGGGAAAGTACGAGCAGTACTTC. Protein product: CASSWTSGREGKYEQYF.

The genes are TRBV4-2 and TRBJ2-7, with TRBD2 as a possible D gene (6 bases). The CDR3 extends over 14 amino acids. Germline values: CDR1 LGHNA, CDR2 YNFKEQ. V was pared by 3 bases and J by 2 bases, with 11 bases between. The CDR3 DNA sequence: TGTGCCAGCAGCCACGAGTGGGGGGCCTACGAGCAGTACTTC. This encodes CASSHEWGAYEQYF.

The chain recombines TRBV5-6 with TRBJ2-7; 12 bases fit TRBD1. The CDR3 spans 15 residues. Germline assignment: CDR1 SGHDT and CDR2 YYEEEE. Losses at the gene ends were 4 bases for V and 6 bases for J; bases not matched to a gene: 8. CDR3 protein: CASSRRDRGRIEQYF. The CDR3 coding sequence is TGTGCCAGCAGCCGCCGGGACAGGGGGCGCATCGAGCAGTACTTC.

The chain employs TRBV7-2 and TRBJ1-3; 7 bases align to TRBD1. CDR3 length: 15 residues. Germline CDR1 reads SGHTA; CDR2 reads FQGNSA. With V trimmed by 5 bases and J by 0 bases, 4 bases remained unmatched. The DNA for the CDR3 is TGTGCCAGCAGCACCCGGACAGGCTCTGGAAACACCATATATTTT. It yields the protein CASSTRTGSGNTIYF.

This chain uses TRBV5-1 with TRBJ1-3, with D hard to call. Germline V CDR1 and CDR2: SGHRS, YFSETQ. Trimming took off 3 bases at V and 0 bases at J, with 13 bases between the two ends. The CDR3 length is 16 residues. The CDR3 loop reads CASSSEPGTSGNTIYF. DNA for the CDR3: TGCGCCAGCAGCTCCGAGCCGGGTACCTCTGGAAACACCATATATTTT.

This clone appeared once. The rearrangement links TRBV5-1 to TRBJ2-3; tentative D call: TRBD1 (5 bases). Trimming left V 1 base short and J 5 bases short, with 5 bases between. The germline V gene encodes CDR1 SGHRS and CDR2 YFSETQ. The length of the CDR3 is 12 residues. CDR3 sequence: CASSLRGDTQYF. The CDR3 coding sequence is TGCGCCAGCAGCTTGAGGGGAGATACGCAGTATTTT.

The genes are TRBV27 and TRBJ2-7; TRBD2 matches at 9 bases. From germline, CDR1 is MNHEY and CDR2 SMNVEV (reference sequence). Trimming took 1 base from V and 7 from J; bases not matched to a gene: 5. The CDR3 runs to 14 residues. The CDR3 protein is CASSLWAGGQEQYF. The CDR3 region has the DNA TGTGCCAGCAGTTTATGGGCGGGGGGGCAAGAGCAGTACTTC.

This clone was counted once. J is TRBJ2-7 and V is TRBV10-3, with 7 positions matching TRBD1. Germline values: CDR1 ENHRY, CDR2 SYGVKD. The trim removed 10 bases at V and 1 base at J, leaving 13 bases unmatched. The CDR3 is 15 residues long. The CDR3 region is CASQNRGSESYEQYF. The DNA for the CDR3 is TGTGCCAGCCAGAACAGGGGCTCAGAATCCTACGAGCAGTACTTC.

The chain combines TRBV25-1 with TRBJ2-3; 8 positions match TRBD1. Germline V gene sequence: CDR1 MGHDK, CDR2 SYGVNS. There are 16 residues in the CDR3. Germline trimming cut 2 bases from V and 4 bases from J; bases unmatched to any gene: 8. The CDR3 nucleotides read TGTGCCAGCAGTGAAGGGCGACAGGGGAGGTCAGATACGCAGTATTTT. Translated, it gives CASSEGRQGRSDTQYF. The full variable domain, with the rest looked up from reference TRBV25-1 and TRBJ2-3, is EADIYQTPRYLVIGTGKKITLECSQTMGHDKMYWYQQDPGMELHLIHYSYGVNSTEKGDLSSESTVSRIRTEHFPLTLESARPSHTSQYLCASSEGRQGRSDTQYFGPGTRLTVL.

This clone was seen only once. The V gene is TRBV6-4, the J gene TRBJ2-1; D is possibly TRBD2 (6 bases). From germline, CDR1 is MRHNA and CDR2 SNTAGT. V gave up 5 bases and J gave up 6 bases, with 14 bases separating them. This CDR3 spans 14 amino acids. The CDR3 nucleotides are TGTGCCAGCAGTCCGGGACTGATATCCAATGAGCAGTTCTTC. Amino acid sequence: CASSPGLISNEQFF.

This clone was observed once. The rearrangement uses TRBV3-1 (or the pseudogene TRBV3-2) and TRBJ1-4; no definite D call. The CDR3 spans 15 residues. CDR1 is LGHDT, CDR2 YNNKEL, per germline (reference sequence). The germline V and J ends were trimmed by 4 bases and 5 bases, with 14 bases remaining between them. CDR3 loop: CASSPNGRRNEKLFF. CDR3 in DNA: TGTGCCAGCAGCCCCAATGGGAGACGCAATGAAAAACTGTTTTTT.

The rearrangement uses TRBV27 and TRBJ1-5, with D hard to call. Trimming took off 6 bases at V and 0 bases at J, with 6 bases between the two ends. CDR1 is MNHEY, CDR2 SMNVEV, per germline (reference sequence). This CDR3 is built from 13 residues. The CDR3 is CASSAYSNQPQHF. The CDR3 DNA reads as TGTGCCAGCAGCGCCTATAGCAATCAGCCCCAGCATTTT.

This clone has just one count. The chain has TRBV7-2 and TRBJ2-5; 7 bases agree with TRBD2. The CDR3 sequence is 16 residues long. CDR1 is SGHTA, CDR2 FQGNSA, per germline. Losses at the gene ends were 5 bases for V and 5 bases for J; bases not matched to a gene: 14. The CDR3 protein is CASSERGQPAVETQYF. Written as DNA, the CDR3 is TGTGCCAGCAGCGAGCGGGGCCAACCCGCCGTGGAGACCCAGTACTTC. The full variable domain, completed using reference TRBV7-2 and TRBJ2-5, is GAGVSQSPSNKVTEKGKDVELRCDPISGHTALYWYRQSLGQGLEFLIYFQGNSAPDKSGLPSDRFSAERTGGSVSTLTIQRTQQEDSAVYLCASSERGQPAVETQYFGPGTRLLVL.

The J gene is TRBJ1-2, the V gene TRBV15; a weak D match, TRBD1 (6 bases). CDR3 size: 11 residues. Trimming removed 9 bases from V and 8 bases from J, with 13 bases in between. Germline CDR1 and CDR2: LNHNV and YYDKDF (reference sequence). As DNA, the CDR3 is TGTGCCACAAGGCAGGGGTTAGGCTACACCTTC. It specifies CATRQGLGYTF. The complete variable domain, with remaining parts taken from reference TRBV15 and TRBJ1-2, reads DAMVIQNPRYQVTQFGKPVTLSCSQTLNHNVMYWYQQKSSQAPKLLFHYYDKDFNNEADTPDNFQSRRPNTSFCFLDIRSPGLGDTAMYLCATRQGLGYTFGSGTRLTVV.

This chain joins TRBV6-5 and TRBJ1-2; 7 nucleotides match TRBD1. Germline V gene lookup returns CDR1 MNHEY and CDR2 SVGAGI. The CDR3 totals 15 residues. Losses at the gene ends were 0 bases for V and 4 bases for J; bases not matched to a gene: 5. The CDR3 sequence is CASSYSIGTAYGYTF. The CDR3 nucleotides read TGTGCCAGCAGTTACTCTATCGGGACAGCCTATGGCTACACCTTC.

The chain uses TRBV6-5 and TRBJ2-1; D not resolved. This CDR3 is 11 amino acids long. V dropped 4 bases and J dropped 6 bases, with 4 bases sitting between them. Germline-derived CDR1 and CDR2 are MNHEY and SVGAGI. The CDR3 DNA follows: TGTGCCAGCAGTTTGGCCAATGAGCAGTTCTTC. This gives the protein CASSLANEQFF.

The genes are TRBV15 and TRBJ1-2; no clear D. Germline CDR1 is LNHNV and CDR2 is YYDKDF (reference sequence). This CDR3 region has 15 residues. The V gene lost 5 bases and the J gene lost 4 bases, with 17 bases spanning the gap. This CDR3 is CATSFLTGGGYGYTF. Here the CDR3 DNA reads TGTGCCACCAGCTTCCTAACGGGAGGAGGCTATGGCTACACCTTC.

V usage is TRBV5-1 and J usage is TRBJ1-1; 7 bases line up with TRBD1. Trimming took 6 bases from V and 4 from J; bases not matched to a gene: 12. From germline, CDR1 is SGHRS and CDR2 YFSETQ. CDR3 size: 15 residues. CDR3 loop: CASTGTAGISTEAFF. The CDR3 DNA follows: TGCGCCAGCACCGGGACAGCAGGGATAAGCACTGAAGCTTTCTTT.

The rearrangement uses TRBV3-1 (or the pseudogene TRBV3-2) and TRBJ1-6; 7 bases match TRBD1. Trimming cost V 1 base and J 12 bases; bases outside gene matches: 15. Germline-derived CDR1 and CDR2 are LGHDT and YNNKEL (reference sequence). The CDR3 totals 17 residues. CDR3 sequence (DNA): TGTGCCAGCAGCCAAGGTTCCACCGGGACAGTGGATAAACCCCTCCACTTT. It is translated as CASSQGSTGTVDKPLHF.

CDR3 sequence: CASSDGQGNTGELFF. The CDR3 region has the DNA TGTGCCAGCAGCGACGGACAGGGGAACACCGGGGAGCTGTTTTTT. J is TRBJ2-2 and V is TRBV7-6, with TRBD1 identical over 8 bases. The V and J ends lost 5 bases and 1 base, in that order; junction bases with no gene match: 3. Per the germline V gene, CDR1 is SGHVS and CDR2 is FNYEAQ. The CDR3 length is 15 residues.

This clone was recorded once. The V call is TRBV5-5, the J call TRBJ1-6; the D is unclear. Trimming left V 3 bases short and J 0 bases short, with 4 bases between. CDR3 length: 14 residues. Germline values: CDR1 SGHKS, CDR2 YYEKEE (reference sequence). This CDR3 reads CASSSSSYNSPLHF. The CDR3 DNA is TGTGCCAGCAGCTCCTCCTCCTATAATTCACCCCTCCACTTT.

The chain combines TRBV19 with TRBJ1-2; TRBD1 agrees at 7 bases. Germline assignment: CDR1 LNHDA and CDR2 SQIVND (reference sequence). J was trimmed by 10 bases and V by 3 bases; bases with no gene match: 14. The CDR3 consists of 15 residues. The CDR3 sequence is CASSMADRAGLAYTF. The CDR3 coding sequence is TGTGCCAGTAGTATGGCCGACAGGGCCGGATTAGCCTACACCTTC.

This chain connects TRBV2 to TRBJ2-2, with TRBD2 matching over 7 bases. Per the germline V gene, CDR1 is SNHLY and CDR2 is FYNNEI. This CDR3 comprises 15 residues. J gave up 2 bases and V 6 bases, and 6 bases lay outside the gene matches. The CDR3 sequence: CASSLRAGNTGELFF. DNA for the CDR3: TGTGCCAGCAGCCTCCGAGCGGGAAACACCGGGGAGCTGTTTTTT. The whole variable domain, filled in from reference TRBV2 and TRBJ2-2, reads EPEVTQTPSHQVTQMGQEVILRCVPISNHLYFYWYRQILGQKVEFLVSFYNNEISEKSEIFDDQFSVERPDGSNFTLKIRSTKLEDSAMYFCASSLRAGNTGELFFGEGSRLTVL.

The gene calls are TRBV7-6 and TRBJ2-1, with 9 bases lining up with TRBD2. The CDR3 is 17 residues long. Losses at the gene ends were 1 base for V and 0 bases for J; bases not matched to a gene: 4. The germline V gene encodes CDR1 SGHVS and CDR2 FNYEAQ. CDR3 protein: CASSLGVAGVSYNEQFF. In DNA form, the CDR3 reads TGTGCCAGCAGCTTAGGGGTAGCGGGAGTCTCCTACAATGAGCAGTTCTTC.

The chain uses TRBV18 and TRBJ2-3; D call uncertain. Trimming took off 3 bases at V and 5 bases at J, with 12 bases between the two ends. There are 14 residues in the CDR3. Germline V gene lookup returns CDR1 KGHSH and CDR2 LQKENI. In DNA form, the CDR3 reads TGTGCCAGCTCACCCGTTAACATTCGAGATACGCAGTATTTT. Residues: CASSPVNIRDTQYF.

V usage is TRBV18 and J usage is TRBJ1-6; weak D call: TRBD1 (6 bases). Germline values: CDR1 KGHSH, CDR2 LQKENI. Trimming removed 3 bases at V and 7 bases at J, with 10 bases between. This CDR3 is 14 amino acids long. This chain's CDR3 is CASSPGAENSPLHF. CDR3 DNA: TGTGCCAGCTCACCGGGGGCGGAGAATTCACCCCTCCACTTT. The entire variable domain, with the rest obtained from reference TRBV18 and TRBJ1-6, is as follows: NAGVMQNPRHLVRRRGQEARLRCSPMKGHSHVYWYRQLPEEGLKFMVYLQKENIIDESGMPKERFSAEFPKEGPSILRIQQVVRGDSAAYFCASSPGAENSPLHFGNGTRLTVT.

DNA for the CDR3: TGTGCCAGCAGCCCTCACCTCCCGGGACTAGCGATAGATACGCAGTATTTT. Its translation: CASSPHLPGLAIDTQYF. The rearrangement joins TRBV3-1 (or the pseudogene TRBV3-2) to TRBJ2-3; 10 bases are a match to TRBD2. The CDR3 totals 17 residues. The germline gives CDR1 LGHDT, CDR2 YNNKEL (reference sequence). Trimming removed 4 bases from V and 5 bases from J; junction bases left unmatched: 12.

With regard to this clone: The junction departs from the called germline gene at one end, perhaps through a read error. The chain carries TRBV7-7 and TRBJ1-3; D possibly corresponds to TRBD1 (6 bases). This CDR3 is 15 amino acids long. The V gene's germline CDR1 is SSHAT and CDR2 FNYEAQ (reference sequence). Here the CDR3 reads CASSLTGHPGNTIYF. The CDR3 bases are TGTGCTAGCAGCTTAACAGGGCATCCTGGAAACACCATATATTTT. Using reference TRBV7-7 and TRBJ1-3 for the parts outside the CDR3, the full variable domain is GAGVSQSPRYKVTKRGQDVTLRCDPISSHATLYWYQQALGQGPEFLTYFNYEAQPDKSGLPSDRFSAERPEGSISTLTIQRTEQRDSAMYRCASSLTGHPGNTIYFGEGSWLTVV.